Shown below are 9 T cell receptor beta chains from a single sample sequenced in a study of T cell responses to AZD1222 COVID-19 vaccine. Some clones are missing from TCRdb's copy, which holds only in-frame ones; the method was immunoSEQ multiplex PCR. Among about 70,000 clones, 85% were seen once, and the ten largest hold 20%. The input for sequencing was peripheral blood, taken on day 0 of AZD1222 vaccination. The source is an adult in good health.

The chain is built from TRBV10-3 and TRBJ2-7; 8 bases are shared with TRBD1. CDR1 ENHRY and CDR2 SYGVKD come from the germline V gene. V trimming: 3 bases; J trimming: 2 bases; junction bases outside the gene matches: 6. The CDR3 is 15 residues long. CDR3 sequence: CAISDGAGGTYEQYF. In DNA, the CDR3 is TGTGCCATCAGTGATGGGGCAGGGGGCACCTACGAGCAGTACTTC.

The V and J genes are TRBV18 and TRBJ1-2; D possibly corresponds to TRBD1 (6 bases). This CDR3 has 15 residues. Trimming pared 2 bases from V and 3 bases from J, leaving 13 bases between. CDR1 and CDR2 (germline): KGHSH, LQKENI. CDR3 in DNA: TGTGCCAGCTCACCAGTTCCGGGGGCTGACTATGGCTACACCTTC. The encoded protein is CASSPVPGADYGYTF.

This rearrangement joins TRBV4-1 to TRBJ1-1; D might be TRBD1 (5 bases). With 1 base removed from V and 8 bases from J, the gap between germline ends came to 8 bases. The CDR3 consists of 12 residues. Looked up from germline, CDR1 is MGHRA and CDR2 is YSYEKL. The CDR3 DNA follows: TGCGCCAGCAGCCAAGTGGGGCAGGAAGCTTTCTTT. It is translated as CASSQVGQEAFF.

The chain employs TRBV6-1 and TRBJ2-7; D not resolved. Trimming removed 3 bases from V and 4 bases from J, with 10 bases in between. This CDR3 is 13 amino acids long. Germline CDR1 and CDR2: MNHNS and SASEGT. CDR3 loop: CASSDLLKYEQYF. The CDR3 DNA follows: TGTGCCAGCAGTGATCTCCTAAAATACGAGCAGTACTTC.

This rearrangement joins TRBV19 to TRBJ1-3; D remains unclear. The CDR3 contains 13 residues. Deletions cut 6 bases from V and 3 bases from J, with 9 bases between. Germline assignment: CDR1 LNHDA and CDR2 SQIVND (reference sequence). The CDR3 here is CASRKGGGNTIYF. The CDR3 DNA reads TGTGCCAGTAGAAAGGGAGGTGGAAACACCATATATTTT. Filled out from reference TRBV19 and TRBJ1-3, the complete variable domain reads DGGITQSPKYLFRKEGQNVTLSCEQNLNHDAMYWYRQDPGQGLRLIYYSQIVNDFQKGDIAEGYSVSREKKESFPLTVTSAQKNPTAFYLCASRKGGGNTIYFGEGSWLTVV.

Written as DNA, the CDR3 is TGTGCCAGCAGCGACTCGGTTTCCTACGAGCAGTACTTC. Residues: CASSDSVSYEQYF. This chain uses TRBV14 with TRBJ2-7; no clear D gene. V lost 5 bases and J 1 base, leaving 9 bases between the germline ends. CDR3 size: 13 residues. Germline lookup yields CDR1 SGHDN and CDR2 FVKESK.

The rearrangement joins TRBV4-1 to TRBJ2-5; 14 nucleotides align to TRBD2. The junction had 8 bases not matched to a gene; V was cut back by 0 bases and J by 5 bases. Germline CDR1 is MGHRA and CDR2 is YSYEKL. This CDR3 region has 18 residues. Here the CDR3 reads CASSQDLTSGRAMETQYF. CDR3 nucleotide sequence: TGCGCCAGCAGCCAAGATTTGACTAGCGGGAGGGCCATGGAGACCCAGTACTTC.

This chain links TRBV11-2 with TRBJ1-4, with D possibly matching TRBD1 (5 bases). The V end lost 0 bases, the J end lost 4 bases, and 12 bases lay between the germline ends. CDR3 length: 16 amino acids. The germline V gene encodes CDR1 SGHAT and CDR2 FQNNGV. The CDR3 reads CASSLDSTAINEKLFF. The CDR3 DNA reads as TGTGCCAGCAGCTTAGACTCGACAGCCATTAATGAAAAACTGTTTTTT.

The rearrangement links TRBV6-5 to TRBJ2-7, with 8 bases that match TRBD1. Unmatched junction bases numbered 5, after V lost 6 bases and J lost 7 bases. This CDR3 is 12 amino acids long. Looked up from germline, CDR1 is MNHEY and CDR2 is SVGAGI. DNA of the CDR3: TGTGCCAGCAGCAGGGGGCGTCAAGAGCAGTACTTC. It specifies CASSRGRQEQYF.